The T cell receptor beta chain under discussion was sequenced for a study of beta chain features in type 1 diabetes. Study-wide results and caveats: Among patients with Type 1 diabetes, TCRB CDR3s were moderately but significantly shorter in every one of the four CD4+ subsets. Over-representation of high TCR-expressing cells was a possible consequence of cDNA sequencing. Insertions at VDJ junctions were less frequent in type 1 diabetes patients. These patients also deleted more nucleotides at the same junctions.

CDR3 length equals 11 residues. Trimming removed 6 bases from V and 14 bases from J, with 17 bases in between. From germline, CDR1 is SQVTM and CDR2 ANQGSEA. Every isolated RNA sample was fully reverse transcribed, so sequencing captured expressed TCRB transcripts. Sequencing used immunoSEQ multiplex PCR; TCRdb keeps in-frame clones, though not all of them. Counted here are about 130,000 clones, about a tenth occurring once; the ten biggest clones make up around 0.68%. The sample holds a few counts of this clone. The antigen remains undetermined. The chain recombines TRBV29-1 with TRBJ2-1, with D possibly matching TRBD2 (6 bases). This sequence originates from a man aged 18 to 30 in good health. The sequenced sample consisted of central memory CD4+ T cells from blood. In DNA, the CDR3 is TGCAGCGTCGGATCCGGGGGTCGGGAGTTCTTC. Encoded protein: CSVGSGGREFF.